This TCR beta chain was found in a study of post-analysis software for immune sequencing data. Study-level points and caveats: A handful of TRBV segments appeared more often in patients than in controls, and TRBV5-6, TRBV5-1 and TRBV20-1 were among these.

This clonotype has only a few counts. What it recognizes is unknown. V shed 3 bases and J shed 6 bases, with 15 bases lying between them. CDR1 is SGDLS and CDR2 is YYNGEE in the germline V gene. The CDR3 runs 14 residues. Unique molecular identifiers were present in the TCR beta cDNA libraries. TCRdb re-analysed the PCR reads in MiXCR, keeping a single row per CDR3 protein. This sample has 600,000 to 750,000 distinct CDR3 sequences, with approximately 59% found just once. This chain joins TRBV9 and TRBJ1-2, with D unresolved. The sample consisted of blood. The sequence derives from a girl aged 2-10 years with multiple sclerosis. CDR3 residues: CASSGSGGQNGYTF. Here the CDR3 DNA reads TGTGCCAGCAGCGGATCGGGTGGTCAGAATGGCTACACCTTC. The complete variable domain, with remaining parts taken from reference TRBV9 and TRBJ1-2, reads DSGVTQTPKHLITATGQRVTLRCSPRSGDLSVYWYQQSLDQGLQFLIQYYNGEERAKGNILERFSAQQFPDLHSELNLSSLELGDSALYFCASSGSGGQNGYTFGSGTRLTVV.